This note documents a single T cell receptor (beta chain) sequence. This record belongs to a study of CD8 T cells in Susac syndrome. This CDR3 has 17 residues. Germline-derived CDR1 and CDR2 are LNHNV and YYDKDF (reference sequence). V was pared by 1 base and J by 4 bases, with 9 bases of the junction left unmatched. Random hexamers primed reverse transcription of roughly 0.5 to 1 ug RNA. TCRdb reanalysed the immunoSEQ multiplex PCR reads using MiXCR and keeps one entry per CDR3 protein. The sample shows around 150,000 distinct CDR3 sequences, around 93% of them seen only once. Sequenced input: CD4+ T cells from PBMCs. The chain links TRBV15 to TRBJ2-3; 9 positions match TRBD2. The receptor comes from a human donor in good health. The CDR3 DNA sequence: TGTGCCACCAGCAGAGGAAGGACTAGCGTTACCCCAGATACGCAGTATTTT. Protein product: CATSRGRTSVTPDTQYF.